Detailed here is one TCR beta chain. PCR used 60 Vbeta primers and 13 Jbeta primers. Profiled with immunoSEQ multiplex PCR; TCRdb holds only in-frame clones, not every one. This sample has 100,000 to 150,000 clones, with around three quarters found just once. In germline, CDR1 is SQVTM, CDR2 ANQGSEA. The CDR3 covers 13 residues. Between the trimmed V and J ends, which lost 4 bases and 4 bases, there was a span of 11 bases. This specimen belongs to a study of cytomegalovirus exposure and HLA in healthy donors. The chain combines TRBV29-1 with TRBJ1-5; TRBD1 is a possible D gene (5 bases). The sequencing input was PBMCs. The receptor comes from a man aged 35 to 55 in good health and CMV-seronegative. The CDR3 reads CSVATDPNQPQHF. CDR3 DNA sequence: TGCAGCGTTGCGACAGACCCTAATCAGCCCCAGCATTTT.